This TCR beta chain was identified during a study of blood T cell repertoires in COVID-19 (dated by TCRdb to about 2020). Context from the whole study: Samples from collaborators originated in the United States, Italy and Spain and spanned both the acute and convalescent phases of COVID-19. The dataset comprised deeply sampled blood TCRbeta repertoires from subjects exposed to, actively infected with, or recovered from COVID-19. Samples were obtained from the ongoing ImmuneRACE study (first 160 participants) and from some 1,300 subjects provided by 6 global collaborators. The repertoires were released in a freely available public database meant as a resource for research on the immune response to SARS-CoV-2. The material from the prospective study consisted of cDNA or gDNA derived from T cells, B-cell-depleted T cells, or PBMCs. Where available, HLA class I and class II types were obtained from metadata supplied by the sample provider rather than from assay-based typing. Nearly every sample came with metadata listing a de-identified subject ID, COVID-19 status, age in years and sex. Findings and caveats that apply to the study as a whole: The amount of clinical and demographic metadata varied by source and participant and was provided uncurated.

As to this clone: What antigen it recognizes has not been identified. Base qualities are not recorded, but no much larger clone differs from it by a single base.

The collaborating institutions used their own protocols to collect whole blood in K2EDTA tubes. For TCRbeta analysis, collaborators shipped samples in one of three forms: frozen whole blood, isolated PBMCs, or DNA extracted from either of those sample types. As encoded in the germline V gene, CDR1 is ENHRY while CDR2 is SYGVKD. V trim: 3 bases; J trim: 7 bases; unmatched bases: 10. The CDR3, from cysteine to phenylalanine, totals 15 residues. Just CDR3 DNA is preserved here, 45 bases in frame from base 1. The immunoSEQ Assay, a bias-controlled multiplex PCR, was used to amplify TCRbeta CDR3 regions from genomic DNA. Per the source publication's procedure: Within the assay, amplification of reference gene primers was used to estimate how many nucleated cells each sample contained. To quantify the absolute abundance of each unique TCRbeta CDR3 rearrangement, sequence reads were collapsed and filtered. Productive Simpson clonality was computed per sample as the square root of Simpson's diversity index over productive rearrangements. The immuneACCESS repertoire file appears here via TCRdb, limited to in-frame rearrangements. These files lack a portion of the clones; in checked studies, under half of the deficit traces to unresolved V genes, and the cause of the others is not known. For V, J and clone size, that table is used; D and trimming come from the DNA. This sample comprises approximately 100,000 clones, about 80% of them detected only once. The ten largest make up approximately 3.4% of the sample.

The chain is made from TRBV10-3 and TRBJ1-1; TRBD1 agrees with 8 junctional bases. Sequenced material: peripheral blood. The TCR comes from a woman at least 80 years old with active or convalescent COVID-19. The DNA reads TGTGCCATCAGTGACCATTCGGGGACAGGCCTTGAAGCTTTCTTT. Translation gives CAISDHSGTGLEAFF.